The T cell receptor beta chain described here comes from a study of blood T cells in healthy people across ages (dated by TCRdb to between 2014 and 2017). Background on the whole study: In model experiments, roughly one uniquely barcoded TCR beta cDNA molecule per two T cells was captured by template switching. To track age-related changes in TCR beta repertoire diversity, the study relied on deep sequencing normalized with unique cDNA molecular identifiers. The donors were split into four age groups: young (average around 15 years), middle-aged (about 40), aged (approximately 60) and long-lived (roughly 80). To avoid experimental bias, donors of different ages were distributed randomly across sequencing lanes. Using the same blood draw, the study looked at two additional independent replicas of 1 million unique cDNA reads for two donors, one aged 18 to 29 and the other aged 80 or older.

Libraries were constructed by 5' RACE. The listed sequencing device is Illumina HiSeq 2500. The second PCR ran for roughly 7 to 11 cycles and used a J-beta primer mix along with a sample-barcoded 5' primer. A template-switch 5' adaptor carrying 12 random nucleotides introduced a unique molecular identifier onto each TCR beta cDNA molecule. Each sample yielded at least 3 million CDR3-containing paired-end reads. The Mint cDNA synthesis kit, primed by a TRBC-specific oligonucleotide, was used to synthesize first-strand cDNA from all RNA. Following uracil-DNA glycosylase treatment, all cDNA underwent a first 18-cycle PCR with the universal primers M1SS and BC2_uni_R. The source study handled its data this way. Each sample was normalized by randomly selecting 1 million high-quality reads, each carrying a distinct molecular identifier. Instead of being binned into consensus sequences, reads with shared molecular identifiers were discarded. MiTCR, set to a Q25 quality threshold and the strictest error-elimination algorithm, was used for CDR3 identification, clonotype clustering and error correction. A nonparametric unseen species model using Euler transformation provided a lower-bound estimate of total TCR beta diversity. TCRdb's own reprocessing of the public reads used fastp at Q25 and MiXCR and kept productive beta chains. Rows with one shared CDR3 protein collapse into an entry with the most common genes and DNA. The V and J calls come from TCRdb's annotation, not from the publication. Recorded for this sample are more than 650,000 distinct CDR3 sequences; about a fifth of them occurred a single time. The ten largest clones represent around a fifth of the sample.

The roughly 38 donors, aged roughly 6 to 95 years, were systemically healthy Caucasian individuals from Russia. Each donor gave 9 to 10 milliliters of peripheral blood, collected into EDTA-treated Vacutainer tubes. Ficoll-Paque density-gradient centrifugation was used to isolate PBMCs, with at least 6.5 million per sample. Trizol reagent was used to extract total RNA from the PBMCs, yielding at least 6 micrograms per sample. The percentages of naive CD45RAhigh/CD27high T cells were determined by flow cytometry on a PBMC aliquot from every donor. Concerning this clonotype itself: Its antigen is not yet known. No base-level quality is on record; no much larger clone is a single base apart.

Beyond this particular receptor, the publication reports: Compared with the aged group, more naive CD4+ T cells, fewer expanded clones and increased TCR diversity were shown by the long-lived group, suggesting age selection. There was a strong correlation between observed TCR beta diversity and the percentage of naive T cells measured by flow cytometry. Bulk unsorted PBMC profiling prevented conclusive comparison of naive and antigen-experienced compartments. Estimates of total diversity based on one million sequenced T cells were regarded as lower bounds and as underestimates. As age increased, observed TCR beta diversity per million T cells dropped in a roughly linear way, and a significant reduction was already evident by age 40. Because the CMV infection status of the donors was unknown, age-related changes in expanded clonotypes may potentially have been confounded.

Sequenced material: blood. The origin of this receptor is a man between 65 and 85 years old in good health.

At the DNA level, the sequence is TGTGCCAGCAGGTTGCGACAGGGCGATCAGCCCCAGCATTTT. It translates to CASRLRQGDQPQHF. The sequence is built from TRBV12-3 or TRBV12-4 and TRBJ1-5, with 7 bases matching TRBD1. The CDR3 has 14 amino acids, counting the end cysteine and phenylalanine. Just the 42-base CDR3 DNA is kept, in frame starting at base 1. Germline trimming: 6 bases from V, 5 bases from J; junction bases outside gene matches: 7.